The sequence of this TCR beta chain was determined in a study of blood T cells in healthy people across ages. Study results and limitations: Among long-lived donors, naive CD4+ cells were more numerous and diversity higher than in aged donors. With age, beta diversity per million T cells declined roughly linearly, significantly by 30 to 40.

PCR was performed a second time for roughly 7 to 12 cycles using a sample-barcoded 5' primer and a J-beta primer mix. TCRdb reanalysed the 5' RACE reads using MiXCR and keeps one entry per CDR3 protein. The table lists about 1 million distinct CDR3 sequences, more than 35% of them singletons. Comments on this clonotype: Its antigen is not identified.

Samples each yielded at least 6 micrograms of total RNA. The clonotype comes from a woman in her sixties or seventies in good health. The sample was blood.

CDR3 in amino acids: CSVLDAFYNEQFF. The CDR3 DNA follows: TGCAGCGTGCTGGACGCGTTCTACAATGAGCAGTTCTTC. The chain carries TRBV29-1 and TRBJ2-1; D is ambiguous. Looked up from germline, CDR1 is SQVTM and CDR2 is ANQGSEA. V lost 6 bases and J lost 3, with 12 bases in between. This CDR3 is built from 13 residues.